The next 10 T cell receptor beta chains were all read from a single sample in a study of blood T cell repertoires in COVID-19. Libraries were prepared by immunoSEQ multiplex PCR; TCRdb keeps only in-frame clonotypes and omits some of them. The data contain fewer than 400,000 clones, roughly 90% of them seen just once; the ten biggest clones take up about 4.2%. Source material: PBMCs or T cells enriched from blood (not recorded which). The receptors come from a woman in her twenties or thirties who had been exposed to COVID-19.

This chain connects TRBV9 to TRBJ2-7, with D tentatively TRBD1 (5 bases). Trimming removed 4 bases from V and 7 bases from J, with 12 bases in between. Germline CDR1 is SGDLS and CDR2 is YYNGEE. The CDR3 loop spans 12 amino acids. In DNA form, the CDR3 reads TGTGCCAGCAGCTCCCCAGGGTGGGAGCAGTACTTC. Translating it yields CASSSPGWEQYF.

The chain employs TRBV3-1 (or the pseudogene TRBV3-2) and TRBJ1-5; a possible D gene is TRBD1 (6 bases). Germline-derived CDR1 and CDR2 are LGHDT and YNNKEL (reference sequence). V was pared by 0 bases and J by 5 bases, with 14 bases between. The CDR3 contains 16 residues. CDR3 in amino acids: CASSQDAGDWDQPQHF. The CDR3 DNA reads TGTGCCAGCAGCCAAGACGCAGGGGATTGGGATCAGCCCCAGCATTTT.

Comment on this clone: This sample also contains other DNA sequences that code for the same CDR3. This chain connects TRBV19 to TRBJ2-7, with D possibly matching TRBD1 (5 bases). This CDR3 is built from 12 residues. Trimming took off 3 bases at V and 4 bases at J, with 7 bases between the two ends. Germline CDR1 and CDR2: LNHDA and SQIVND (reference sequence). The CDR3 DNA is TGTGCCAGTAGTATCCCAGGGTACGAGCAGTACTTC. The encoded protein is CASSIPGYEQYF.

The J gene is TRBJ2-2, the V gene TRBV6-1; possibly TRBD2 for D (5 bases). The CDR3 spans 15 residues. The V end lost 2 bases, the J end lost 6 bases, and 13 bases lay between the germline ends. Germline CDR1 MNHNS, CDR2 SASEGT. The CDR3: CASSELFGVPGELFF. For the CDR3, the DNA is TGTGCCAGCAGTGAACTCTTCGGGGTACCCGGGGAGCTGTTTTTT.

This sequence joins TRBV18 and TRBJ1-1; D unresolved. Trimming took off 5 bases at V and 6 bases at J, with 13 bases between the two ends. Germline values: CDR1 KGHSH, CDR2 LQKENI. The CDR3 is made up of 13 amino acids. The CDR3 nucleotides are TGTGCCAGCTCATCGGGGATCGGTTCTGAAGCTTTCTTT. Encoded protein: CASSSGIGSEAFF.

The V call is TRBV19, the J call TRBJ2-5, with 9 positions matching TRBD2. Germline V gene data show CDR1 as LNHDA and CDR2 as SQIVND (reference sequence). With 1 base clipped from V and 6 bases from J, the junction kept 9 bases outside the gene matches. This CDR3 is 16 amino acids long. In DNA, the CDR3 is TGTGCCAGTAGTATAGGGGGACTAGCACGAGAAAAGACCCAGTACTTC. This translates into CASSIGGLAREKTQYF. Full variable domain (outside the CDR3, taken from reference TRBV19 and TRBJ2-5): DGGITQSPKYLFRKEGQNVTLSCEQNLNHDAMYWYRQDPGQGLRLIYYSQIVNDFQKGDIAEGYSVSREKKESFPLTVTSAQKNPTAFYLCASSIGGLAREKTQYFGPGTRLLVL.

The chain has TRBV11-1 and TRBJ2-4; TRBD2 might be the D (6 bases). Germline V gives CDR1 SGHAT, CDR2 FQDESV (reference sequence). The CDR3 covers 12 residues. Between the trimmed V and J ends, which lost 1 base and 9 bases, there was a span of 7 bases. The chain's CDR3 is CASSLDGGIQYF. In DNA form, the CDR3 reads TGTGCCAGCAGCTTAGACGGGGGCATTCAGTACTTC.

The CDR3 nucleotides are TGTGCCAGCGGCTCCAAGGACAGGGTAGTGGAGACCCAGTACTTC. Its translation is CASGSKDRVVETQYF. The chain uses TRBV5-8 and TRBJ2-5, with TRBD1 matching over 8 bases. The CDR3 runs 15 residues. The V and J ends lost 7 bases and 5 bases, in that order; junction bases with no gene match: 13. The V gene's germline CDR1 is SGHTS and CDR2 YDEGEE.

The gene calls are TRBV6-5 and TRBJ2-5; no firm D call. The CDR3 runs 14 residues. The germline V gene encodes CDR1 MNHEY and CDR2 SVGAGI. The V end was cut by 4 bases, the J end by 0 bases, with 9 bases between. The CDR3 DNA reads as TGTGCCAGCAGTTCTTTATTAAACCAAGAGACCCAGTACTTC. Its protein is CASSSLLNQETQYF.

The chain is built from TRBV6-5 and TRBJ1-2; no definite D call. V lost 6 bases and J lost 8, with 13 bases in between. The germline CDR1 and CDR2 sequences are MNHEY and SVGAGI. CDR3 size: 12 residues. CDR3 sequence: CASRPGQRGYTF. The DNA of the CDR3 is TGTGCCAGCAGACCCGGGCAGCGGGGCTACACCTTC.